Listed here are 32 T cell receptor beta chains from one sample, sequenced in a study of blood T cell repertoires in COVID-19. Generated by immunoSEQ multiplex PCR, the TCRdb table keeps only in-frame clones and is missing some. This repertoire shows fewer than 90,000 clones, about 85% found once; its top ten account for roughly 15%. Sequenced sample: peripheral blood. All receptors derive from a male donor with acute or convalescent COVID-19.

The CDR3 DNA sequence: TGTGCCAGCAGCGAAAGACAGGAACAACGCGAGCAGTACTTC. Its translation is CASSERQEQREQYF. The gene calls are TRBV7-2 and TRBJ2-7; TRBD1 is a possible D gene (6 bases). CDR3 length: 14 amino acids. The germline V gene has CDR1 SGHTA and CDR2 FQGNSA. Trimming took off 5 bases at V and 6 bases at J, with 17 bases between the two ends.

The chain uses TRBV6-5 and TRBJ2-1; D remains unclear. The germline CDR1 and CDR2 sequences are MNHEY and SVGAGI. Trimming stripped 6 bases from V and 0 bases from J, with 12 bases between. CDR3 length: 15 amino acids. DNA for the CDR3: TGTGCCAGCAGGCCGCCCCTGAGCTCCTACAATGAGCAGTTCTTC. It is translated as CASRPPLSSYNEQFF.

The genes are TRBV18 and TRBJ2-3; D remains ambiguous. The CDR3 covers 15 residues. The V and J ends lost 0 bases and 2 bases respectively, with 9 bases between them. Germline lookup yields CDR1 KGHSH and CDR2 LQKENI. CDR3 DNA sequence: TGTGCCAGCTCACCACCGGCAGTCCTCACAGATACGCAGTATTTT. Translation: CASSPPAVLTDTQYF.

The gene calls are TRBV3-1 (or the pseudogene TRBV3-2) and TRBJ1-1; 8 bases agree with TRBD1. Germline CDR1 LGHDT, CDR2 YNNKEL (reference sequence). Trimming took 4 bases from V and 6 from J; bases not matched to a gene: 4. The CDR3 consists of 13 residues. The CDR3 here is CASSPDRVAEAFF. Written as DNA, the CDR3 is TGTGCCAGCAGCCCGGACAGGGTAGCTGAAGCTTTCTTT.

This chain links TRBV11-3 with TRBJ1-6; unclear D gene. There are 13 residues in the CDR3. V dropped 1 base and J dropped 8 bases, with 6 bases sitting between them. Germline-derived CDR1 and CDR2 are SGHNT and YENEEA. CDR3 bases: TGTGCCAGCAGCTTAGGCGGAGATTCACCCCTCCACTTT. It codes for CASSLGGDSPLHF. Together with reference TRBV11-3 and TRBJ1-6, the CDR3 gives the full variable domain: EAGVVQSPRYKIIEKKQPVAFWCNPISGHNTLYWYLQNLGQGPELLIRYENEEAVDDSQLPKDRFSAERLKGVDSTLKIQPAELGDSAVYLCASSLGGDSPLHFGNGTRLTVT.

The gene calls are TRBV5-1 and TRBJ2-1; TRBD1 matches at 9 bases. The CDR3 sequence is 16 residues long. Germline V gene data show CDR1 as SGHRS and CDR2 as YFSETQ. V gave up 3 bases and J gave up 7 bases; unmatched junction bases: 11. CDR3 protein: CASSSRWTGDGNEQFF. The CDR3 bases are TGCGCCAGCAGCTCACGGTGGACAGGGGACGGTAATGAGCAGTTCTTC.

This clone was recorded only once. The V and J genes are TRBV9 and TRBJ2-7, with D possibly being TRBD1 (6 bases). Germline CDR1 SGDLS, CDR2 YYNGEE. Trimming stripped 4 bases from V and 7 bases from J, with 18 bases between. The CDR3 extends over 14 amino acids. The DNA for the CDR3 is TGTGCCAGCAGCAGGACAGAGGGCTCGGGGGAGCAGTACTTC. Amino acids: CASSRTEGSGEQYF.

The CDR3 reads CASSPDRVSTDTQYF. The CDR3 coding sequence is TGTGCCAGTAGTCCGGACAGGGTCAGCACAGATACGCAGTATTTT. The chain employs TRBV19 and TRBJ2-3, with 8 bases matching TRBD1. CDR1 is LNHDA, CDR2 SQIVND, per germline (reference sequence). This CDR3 comprises 15 residues. V dropped 5 bases and J dropped 0; count of bases not matched to a gene: 4.

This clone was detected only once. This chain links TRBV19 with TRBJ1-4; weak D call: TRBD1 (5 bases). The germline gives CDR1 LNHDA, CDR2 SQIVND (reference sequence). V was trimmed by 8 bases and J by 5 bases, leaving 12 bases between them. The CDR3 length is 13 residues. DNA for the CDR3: TGTGCCAGTGGGGAGGGGATGAATGAAAAACTGTTTTTT. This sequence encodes CASGEGMNEKLFF. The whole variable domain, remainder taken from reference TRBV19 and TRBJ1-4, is DGGITQSPKYLFRKEGQNVTLSCEQNLNHDAMYWYRQDPGQGLRLIYYSQIVNDFQKGDIAEGYSVSREKKESFPLTVTSAQKNPTAFYLCASGEGMNEKLFFGSGTQLSVL.

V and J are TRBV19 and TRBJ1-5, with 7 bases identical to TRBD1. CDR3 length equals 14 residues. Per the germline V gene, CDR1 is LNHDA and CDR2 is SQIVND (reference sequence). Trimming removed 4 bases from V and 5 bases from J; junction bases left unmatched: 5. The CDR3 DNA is TGTGCCAGTAGTACCGGACAGGTTTATCAGCCCCAGCATTTT. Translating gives CASSTGQVYQPQHF.

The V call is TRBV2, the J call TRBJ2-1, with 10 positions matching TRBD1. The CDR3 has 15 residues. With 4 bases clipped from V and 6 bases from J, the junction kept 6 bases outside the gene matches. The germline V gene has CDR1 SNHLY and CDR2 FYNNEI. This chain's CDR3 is CASSVGQGPPNEQFF. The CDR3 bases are TGTGCCAGCAGTGTGGGACAGGGGCCCCCCAATGAGCAGTTCTTC.

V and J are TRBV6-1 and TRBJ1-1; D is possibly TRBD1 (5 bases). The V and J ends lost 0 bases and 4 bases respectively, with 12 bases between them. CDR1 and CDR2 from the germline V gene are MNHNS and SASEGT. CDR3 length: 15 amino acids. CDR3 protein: CASSEAHGGGTEAFF. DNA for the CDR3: TGTGCCAGCAGTGAAGCGCACGGGGGTGGCACTGAAGCTTTCTTT.

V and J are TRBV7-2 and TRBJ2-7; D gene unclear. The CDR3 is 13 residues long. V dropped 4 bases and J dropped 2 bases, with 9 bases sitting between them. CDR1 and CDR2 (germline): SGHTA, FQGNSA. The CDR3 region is CASSSQPTYEQYF. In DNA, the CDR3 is TGTGCCAGCAGCTCACAACCGACCTACGAGCAGTACTTC.

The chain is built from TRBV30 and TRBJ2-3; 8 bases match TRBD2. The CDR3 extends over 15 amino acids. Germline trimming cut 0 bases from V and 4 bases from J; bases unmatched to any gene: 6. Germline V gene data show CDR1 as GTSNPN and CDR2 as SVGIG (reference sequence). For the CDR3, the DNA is TGTGCCTGGAGTGTCCGGGGGGGGGACGCAGATACGCAGTATTTT. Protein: CAWSVRGGDADTQYF.

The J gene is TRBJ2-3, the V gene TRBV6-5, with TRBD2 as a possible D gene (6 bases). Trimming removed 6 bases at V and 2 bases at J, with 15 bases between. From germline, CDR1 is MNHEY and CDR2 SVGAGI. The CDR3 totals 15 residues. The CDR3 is CASSRTGEHTDTQYF. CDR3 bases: TGTGCCAGCAGCCGCACGGGGGAGCACACAGATACGCAGTATTTT.

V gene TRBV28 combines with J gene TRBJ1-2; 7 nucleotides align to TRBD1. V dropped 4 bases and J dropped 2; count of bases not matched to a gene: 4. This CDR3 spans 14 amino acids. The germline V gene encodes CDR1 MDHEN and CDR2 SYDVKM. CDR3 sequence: CASSSPDRNYGYTF. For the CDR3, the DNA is TGTGCCAGCAGTTCCCCGGACAGGAACTATGGCTACACCTTC.

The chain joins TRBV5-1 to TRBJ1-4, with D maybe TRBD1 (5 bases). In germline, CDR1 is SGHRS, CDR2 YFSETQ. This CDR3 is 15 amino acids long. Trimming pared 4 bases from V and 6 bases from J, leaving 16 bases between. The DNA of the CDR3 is TGCGCCAGCAGCCCGCGTTTGTCGGGGGATGAAAAACTGTTTTTT. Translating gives CASSPRLSGDEKLFF.

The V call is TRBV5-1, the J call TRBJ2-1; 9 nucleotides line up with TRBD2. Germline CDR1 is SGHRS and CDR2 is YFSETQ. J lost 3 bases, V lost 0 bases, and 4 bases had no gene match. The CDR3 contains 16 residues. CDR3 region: CASSLVAAGGYNEQFF. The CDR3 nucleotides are TGCGCCAGCAGCTTGGTCGCAGCGGGGGGCTACAATGAGCAGTTCTTC.

CDR3 in amino acids: CASSQEGALGYTF. DNA for the CDR3: TGTGCCAGCAGCCAGGAGGGGGCGCTCGGCTACACCTTC. This chain connects TRBV6-5 to TRBJ1-2; 7 positions agree with TRBD1. The CDR3 length is 13 residues. CDR1 and CDR2 (germline): MNHEY, SVGAGI. J gave up 8 bases and V 6 bases, and 9 bases lay outside the gene matches.

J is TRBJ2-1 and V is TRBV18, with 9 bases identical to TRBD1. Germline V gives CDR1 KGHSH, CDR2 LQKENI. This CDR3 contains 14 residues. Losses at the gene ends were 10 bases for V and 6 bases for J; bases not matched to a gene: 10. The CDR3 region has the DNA TGTGCCACGTTAAAGGGACAGGGTCCCAATGAGCAGTTCTTC. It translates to CATLKGQGPNEQFF.

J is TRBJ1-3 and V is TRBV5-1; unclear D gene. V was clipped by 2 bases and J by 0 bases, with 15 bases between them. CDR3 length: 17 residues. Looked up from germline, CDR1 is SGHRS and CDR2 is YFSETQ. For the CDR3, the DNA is TGCGCCAGCAGCTTAGAGGGTACTAGACTCTCTGGAAACACCATATATTTT. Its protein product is CASSLEGTRLSGNTIYF.

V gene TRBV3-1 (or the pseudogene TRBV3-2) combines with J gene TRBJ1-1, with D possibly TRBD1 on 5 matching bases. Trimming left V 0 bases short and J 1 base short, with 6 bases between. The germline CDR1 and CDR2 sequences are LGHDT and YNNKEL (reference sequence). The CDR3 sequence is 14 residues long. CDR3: CASSQDDRNTEAFF. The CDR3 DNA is TGTGCCAGCAGCCAAGACGACAGGAACACTGAAGCTTTCTTT.

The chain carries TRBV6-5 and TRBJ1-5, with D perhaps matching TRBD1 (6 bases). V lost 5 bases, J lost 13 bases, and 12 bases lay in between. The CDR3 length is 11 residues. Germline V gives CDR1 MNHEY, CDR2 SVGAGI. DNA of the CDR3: TGTGCCAGCAGTAGGACAGCCGATCAGCATTTT. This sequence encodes CASSRTADQHF.

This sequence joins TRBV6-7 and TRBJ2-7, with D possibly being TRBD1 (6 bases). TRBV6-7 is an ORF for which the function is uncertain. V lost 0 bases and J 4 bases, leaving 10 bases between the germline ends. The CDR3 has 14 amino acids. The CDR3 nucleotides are TGTGCCAGCAGTTACTCGACCAGGGGTTACGAGCAGTACTTC. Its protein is CASSYSTRGYEQYF.

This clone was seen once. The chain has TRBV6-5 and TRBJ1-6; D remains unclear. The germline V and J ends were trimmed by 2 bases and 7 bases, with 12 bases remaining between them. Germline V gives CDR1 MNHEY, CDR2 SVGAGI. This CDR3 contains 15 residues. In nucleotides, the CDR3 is TGTGCCAGCAGTTACGACGGCCCTAGGAATTCACCCCTCCACTTT. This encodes CASSYDGPRNSPLHF.

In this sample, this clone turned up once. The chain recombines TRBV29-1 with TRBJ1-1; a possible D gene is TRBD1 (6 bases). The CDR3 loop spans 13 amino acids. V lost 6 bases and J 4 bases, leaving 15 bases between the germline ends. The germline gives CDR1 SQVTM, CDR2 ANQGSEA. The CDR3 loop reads CSVHRQEGTEAFF. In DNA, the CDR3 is TGCAGCGTCCACCGACAGGAAGGCACTGAAGCTTTCTTT. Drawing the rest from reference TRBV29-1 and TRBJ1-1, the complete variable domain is SAVISQKPSRDICQRGTSLTIQCQVDSQVTMMFWYRQQPGQSLTLIATANQGSEATYESGFVIDKFPISRPNLTFSTLTVSNMSPEDSSIYLCSVHRQEGTEAFFGQGTRLTVV.

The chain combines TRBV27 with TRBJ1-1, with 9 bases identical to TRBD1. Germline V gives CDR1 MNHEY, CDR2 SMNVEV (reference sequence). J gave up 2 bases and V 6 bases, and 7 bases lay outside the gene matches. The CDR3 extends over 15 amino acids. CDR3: CASRKGGQGNTEAFF. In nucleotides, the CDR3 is TGTGCCAGCAGAAAGGGGGGACAGGGAAACACTGAAGCTTTCTTT.

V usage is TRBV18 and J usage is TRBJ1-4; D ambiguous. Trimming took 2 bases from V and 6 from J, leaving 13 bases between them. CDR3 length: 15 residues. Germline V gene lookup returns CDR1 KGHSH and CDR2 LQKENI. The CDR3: CASSPGTDRYEKLFF. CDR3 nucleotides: TGTGCCAGCTCACCAGGCACAGACCGTTATGAAAAACTGTTTTTT.

The CDR3 here is CASSPPAGGLDTQYF. CDR3 coding DNA: TGTGCCAGCAGCCCTCCAGCGGGGGGATTAGATACGCAGTATTTT. This rearrangement joins TRBV7-6 to TRBJ2-3; 9 bases are shared with TRBD2. Germline CDR1 and CDR2: SGHVS and FNYEAQ. CDR3 length: 15 residues. With V trimmed by 5 bases and J by 5 bases, 8 bases remained unmatched.

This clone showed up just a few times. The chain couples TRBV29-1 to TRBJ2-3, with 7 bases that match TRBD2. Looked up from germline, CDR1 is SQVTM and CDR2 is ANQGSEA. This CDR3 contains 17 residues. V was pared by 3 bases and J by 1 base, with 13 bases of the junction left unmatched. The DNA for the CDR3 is TGCAGCGTTGATGCGGGAGAAGGAGCGTCGGGCACAGATACGCAGTATTTT. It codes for CSVDAGEGASGTDTQYF.

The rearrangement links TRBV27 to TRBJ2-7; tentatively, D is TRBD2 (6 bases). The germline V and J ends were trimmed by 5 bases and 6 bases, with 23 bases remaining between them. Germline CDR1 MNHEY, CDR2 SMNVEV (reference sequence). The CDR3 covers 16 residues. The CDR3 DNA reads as TGTGCCAGCAGTCAAACGTTGGGGGTGCGGCGGGGCGAGCAGTACTTC. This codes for CASSQTLGVRRGEQYF.

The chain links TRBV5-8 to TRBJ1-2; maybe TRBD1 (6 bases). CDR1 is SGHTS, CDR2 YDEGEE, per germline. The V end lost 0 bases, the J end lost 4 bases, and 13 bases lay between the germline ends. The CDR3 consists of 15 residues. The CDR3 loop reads CASSLAVTGSYGYTF. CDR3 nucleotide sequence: TGTGCCAGCAGCTTGGCCGTCACAGGGTCCTATGGCTACACCTTC.